Listed below are T cell receptor beta chains from one sample, sequenced in a study of blood T cell repertoires in COVID-19. Repertoires were generated with immunoSEQ multiplex PCR, while TCRdb's copy carries only in-frame clones and drops some. The sample includes roughly 90,000 clones, approximately 86% seen only once; the top ten take approximately 3%. Sequenced input: peripheral blood. The origin of the receptors is a woman older than 75 with COVID-19, enrolled during active disease. Both conserved end residues are trimmed from each CDR3. The order of the fields is V gene, CDR3 protein.

>TRBV6-1
ASSGTGWRGANEQF
>TRBV10-3
AIRSSTGRDTEAF
>TRBV9
ASSVGGGGANVLT
>TRBV10-1
ASSRDKSGNTIY
>TRBV5-5
ASSSRGGHYGYT
>TRBV19
ASSIDPPRTGEHYEQY
>TRBV10-3
AIQTGERGVYNEQF
>TRBV5-1
ASSARETGELF
>TRBV3-1/TRBV3-2
ASSPRTGGTEAF
>TRBV10-3
AINLGGGPSYEQY
>TRBV2
ASRQASGANVLT
>TRBV5-1
ASSSGQTGELF